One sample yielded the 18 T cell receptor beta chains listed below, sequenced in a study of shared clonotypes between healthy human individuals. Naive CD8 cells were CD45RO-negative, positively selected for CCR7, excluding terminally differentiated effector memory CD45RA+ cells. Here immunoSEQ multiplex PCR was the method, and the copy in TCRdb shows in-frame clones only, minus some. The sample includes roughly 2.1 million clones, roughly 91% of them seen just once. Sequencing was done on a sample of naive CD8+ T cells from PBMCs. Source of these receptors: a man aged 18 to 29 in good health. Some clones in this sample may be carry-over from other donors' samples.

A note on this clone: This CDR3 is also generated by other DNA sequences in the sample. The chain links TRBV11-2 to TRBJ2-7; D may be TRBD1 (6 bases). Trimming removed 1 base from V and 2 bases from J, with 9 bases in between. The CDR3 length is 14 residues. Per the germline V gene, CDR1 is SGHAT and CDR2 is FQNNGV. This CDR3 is CASSLVTGPYEQYF. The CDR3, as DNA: TGTGCCAGCAGCTTAGTGACAGGCCCCTACGAGCAGTACTTC.

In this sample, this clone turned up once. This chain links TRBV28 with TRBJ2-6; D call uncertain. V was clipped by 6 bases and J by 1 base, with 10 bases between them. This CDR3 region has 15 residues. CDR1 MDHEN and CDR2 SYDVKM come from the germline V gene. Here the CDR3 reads CASSPPGSGANVLTF. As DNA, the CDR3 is TGTGCCAGCAGCCCGCCCGGATCTGGGGCCAACGTCCTGACTTTC.

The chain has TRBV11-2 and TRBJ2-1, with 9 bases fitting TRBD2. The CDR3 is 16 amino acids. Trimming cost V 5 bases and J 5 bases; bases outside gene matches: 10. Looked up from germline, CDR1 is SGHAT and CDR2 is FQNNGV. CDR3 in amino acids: CASSPRRAGGNNEQFF. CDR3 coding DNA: TGTGCCAGCAGCCCCCGCCGAGCGGGAGGTAACAATGAGCAGTTCTTC.

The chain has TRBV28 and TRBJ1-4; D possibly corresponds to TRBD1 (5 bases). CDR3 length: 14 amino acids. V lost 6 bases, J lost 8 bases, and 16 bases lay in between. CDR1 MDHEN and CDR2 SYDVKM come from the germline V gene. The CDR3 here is CASRLGPSGEKLFF. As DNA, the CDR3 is TGTGCCAGCAGACTGGGACCCTCCGGGGAAAAACTGTTTTTT.

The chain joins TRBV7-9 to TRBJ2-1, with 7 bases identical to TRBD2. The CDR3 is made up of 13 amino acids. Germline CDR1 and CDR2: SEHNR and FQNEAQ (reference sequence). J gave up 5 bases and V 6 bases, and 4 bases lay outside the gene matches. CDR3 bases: TGTGCCAGCAGTTTCGGACTAGACAATGAGCAGTTCTTC. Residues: CASSFGLDNEQFF.

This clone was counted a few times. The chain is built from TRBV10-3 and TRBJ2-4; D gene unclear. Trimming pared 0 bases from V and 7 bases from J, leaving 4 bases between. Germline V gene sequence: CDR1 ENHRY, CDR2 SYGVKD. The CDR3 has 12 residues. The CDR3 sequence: CAISESKNIQYF. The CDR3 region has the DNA TGTGCCATCAGTGAGTCGAAGAACATTCAGTACTTC.

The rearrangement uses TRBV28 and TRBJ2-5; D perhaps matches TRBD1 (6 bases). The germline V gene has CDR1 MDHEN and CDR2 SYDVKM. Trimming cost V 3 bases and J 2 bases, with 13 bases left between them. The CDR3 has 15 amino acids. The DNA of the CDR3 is TGTGCCAGCAGTTTCGAGGGGGAAAGACAAGAGACCCAGTACTTC. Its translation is CASSFEGERQETQYF.

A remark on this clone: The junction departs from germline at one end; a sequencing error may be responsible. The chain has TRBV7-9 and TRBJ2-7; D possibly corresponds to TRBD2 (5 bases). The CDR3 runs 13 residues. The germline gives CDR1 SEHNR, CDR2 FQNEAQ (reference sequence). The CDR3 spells CASSSLGRVRVHF. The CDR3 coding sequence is TGTGCCAGCAGCTCCCTCGGGCGGGTTCGGGTGCACTTC.

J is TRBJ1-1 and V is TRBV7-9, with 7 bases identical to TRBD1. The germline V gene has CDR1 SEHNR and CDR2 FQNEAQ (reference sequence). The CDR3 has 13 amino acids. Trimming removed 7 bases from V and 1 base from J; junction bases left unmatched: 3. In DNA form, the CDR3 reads TGTGCCAGCACCCGGGACAGGAACACTGAAGCTTTCTTT. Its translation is CASTRDRNTEAFF.

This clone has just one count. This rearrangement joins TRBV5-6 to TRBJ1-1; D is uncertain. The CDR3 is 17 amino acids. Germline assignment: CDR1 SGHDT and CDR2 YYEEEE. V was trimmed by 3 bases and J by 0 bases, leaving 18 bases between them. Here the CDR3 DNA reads TGTGCCAGCAGCTCTCCTCATGAAGAGTCTTTGAACACTGAAGCTTTCTTT. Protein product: CASSSPHEESLNTEAFF.

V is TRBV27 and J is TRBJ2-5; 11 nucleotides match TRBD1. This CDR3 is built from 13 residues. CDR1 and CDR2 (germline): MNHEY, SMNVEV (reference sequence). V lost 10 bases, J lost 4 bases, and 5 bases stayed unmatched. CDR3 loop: CATGQGALETQYF. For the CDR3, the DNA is TGTGCCACCGGACAGGGGGCCTTAGAGACCCAGTACTTC.

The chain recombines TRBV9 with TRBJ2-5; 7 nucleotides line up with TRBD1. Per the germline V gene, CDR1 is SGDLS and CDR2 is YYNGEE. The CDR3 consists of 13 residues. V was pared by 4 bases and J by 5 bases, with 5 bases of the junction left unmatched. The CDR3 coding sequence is TGTGCCAGCAGCTCCGACAGGGCTGAGACCCAGTACTTC. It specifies CASSSDRAETQYF.

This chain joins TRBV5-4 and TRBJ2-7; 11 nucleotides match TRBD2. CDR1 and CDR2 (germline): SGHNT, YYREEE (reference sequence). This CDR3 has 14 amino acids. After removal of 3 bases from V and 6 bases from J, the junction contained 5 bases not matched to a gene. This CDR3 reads CASSSLAGGAEQYF. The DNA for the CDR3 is TGTGCCAGCAGCTCCCTAGCGGGAGGTGCCGAGCAGTACTTC.

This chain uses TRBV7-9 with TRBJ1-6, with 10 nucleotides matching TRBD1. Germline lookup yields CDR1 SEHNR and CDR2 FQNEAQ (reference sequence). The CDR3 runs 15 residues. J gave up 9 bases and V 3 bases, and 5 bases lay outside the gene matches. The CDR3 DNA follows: TGTGCCAGCAGCTTGGACAGGGGGGTCGGTTCACCCCTCCACTTT. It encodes CASSLDRGVGSPLHF. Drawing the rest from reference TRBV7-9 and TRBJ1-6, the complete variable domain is DTGVSQNPRHKITKRGQNVTFRCDPISEHNRLYWYRQTLGQGPEFLTYFQNEAQLEKSRLLSDRFSAERPKGSFSTLEIQRTEQGDSAMYLCASSLDRGVGSPLHFGNGTRLTVT.

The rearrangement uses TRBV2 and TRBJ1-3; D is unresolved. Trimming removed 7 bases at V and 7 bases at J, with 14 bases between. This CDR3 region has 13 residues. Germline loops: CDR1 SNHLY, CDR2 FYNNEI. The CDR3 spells CASIRPGENTIYF. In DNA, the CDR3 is TGTGCCAGCATCCGGCCGGGAGAGAACACCATATATTTT.

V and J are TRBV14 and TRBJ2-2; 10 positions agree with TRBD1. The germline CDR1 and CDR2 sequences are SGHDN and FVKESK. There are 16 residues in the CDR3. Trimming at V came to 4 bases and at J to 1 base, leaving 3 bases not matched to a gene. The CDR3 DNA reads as TGTGCCAGCAGCCGCGGGGACAGGGGGAACACCGGGGAGCTGTTTTTT. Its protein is CASSRGDRGNTGELFF.

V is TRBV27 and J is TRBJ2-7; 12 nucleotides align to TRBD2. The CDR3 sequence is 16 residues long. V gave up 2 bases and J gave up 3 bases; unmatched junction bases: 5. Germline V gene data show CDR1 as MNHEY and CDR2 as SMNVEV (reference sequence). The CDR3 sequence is CASSLSAGLAGYEQYF. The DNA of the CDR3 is TGTGCCAGCAGTTTAAGTGCGGGACTAGCGGGCTACGAGCAGTACTTC.

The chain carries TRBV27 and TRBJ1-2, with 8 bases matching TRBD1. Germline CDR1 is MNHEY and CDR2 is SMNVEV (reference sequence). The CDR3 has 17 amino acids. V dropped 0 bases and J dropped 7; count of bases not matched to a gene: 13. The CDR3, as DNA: TGTGCCAGCAGTTTATCGGGAACAGGGGGTGGATCGAGTGGCTACACCTTC. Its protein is CASSLSGTGGGSSGYTF.